These T cell receptor beta chains were read from a single sample in a study of preoperative IRX-2 immunotherapy in early breast cancer. Method: immunoSEQ multiplex PCR; TCRdb's copy keeps in-frame clones and lacks some. Of 11,000 or so clones in the sample, around 75% are singletons; the top ten hold roughly 5.6%. Sequenced material: lymph node tissue, taken before IRX-2 immunotherapy. These receptor sequences come from a human donor with breast cancer. Each CDR3 is given with its conserved first and last residue. Fields, in order: D gene, CDR3 length, V gene, J gene, CDR3 DNA, CDR3 protein. The D gene is left open where the match is weak.

D gene: -; CDR3 length: 13; V gene: TRBV6-8; J gene: TRBJ1-5; CDR3 DNA: TGTGCCATCTGTCGGGAGGCGAATCAGCCCCAGCATTTT; CDR3 protein: CAICREANQPQHF
D gene: -; CDR3 length: 14; V gene: TRBV28; J gene: TRBJ2-2; CDR3 DNA: TGTGCCAGCAGTCCCAGGGTGTACACCGGGAAGCTGTTTTTT; CDR3 protein: CASSPRVYTGKLFF
D gene: -; CDR3 length: 15; V gene: TRBV7-5; J gene: TRBJ1-3; CDR3 DNA: TGTGCCAGCAGCCCCAGGTCGGCTACAGGAAACACCATATATTTT; CDR3 protein: CASSPRSATGNTIYF
D gene: -; CDR3 length: 17; V gene: TRBV7-4; J gene: TRBJ1-4; CDR3 DNA: TGTGCCAGCAGCTTAGGCGGCGGGGGCGGCTGGAATGAAAAATTGTTTTTT; CDR3 protein: CASSLGGGGGWNEKLFF
D gene: -; CDR3 length: 15; V gene: TRBV7-6; J gene: TRBJ1-1; CDR3 DNA: TGTGCCAGCAGCCTGCCCGGGACCCCGAACACTGAAGCTTTCTTT; CDR3 protein: CASSLPGTPNTEAFF
D gene: -; CDR3 length: 14; V gene: TRBV19; J gene: TRBJ2-1; CDR3 DNA: TGTGCCAGTAGTATAGAGGGCAGGTGGAATGAGCAGTTCTTC; CDR3 protein: CASSIEGRWNEQFF
D gene: TRBD2; CDR3 length: 15; V gene: TRBV11-3; J gene: TRBJ2-3; CDR3 DNA: TGTGCCAGCATGACTAGCGGAGGGGGGACAGATACGCAGTATTTT; CDR3 protein: CASMTSGGGTDTQYF
D gene: -; CDR3 length: 15; V gene: TRBV6-8; J gene: TRBJ2-7; CDR3 DNA: TGTGCCAGCAGTTACTCGATTGCAGGGGTCGCCGAGCAGTACTTC; CDR3 protein: CASSYSIAGVAEQYF
D gene: TRBD2; CDR3 length: 16; V gene: TRBV11-3; J gene: TRBJ2-2; CDR3 DNA: TGTGCCAGCAGCCCCGGACTAGCGGGAGTCACCGGGGAGCTGTTTTTT; CDR3 protein: CASSPGLAGVTGELFF
D gene: TRBD1; CDR3 length: 13; V gene: TRBV30; J gene: TRBJ1-1; CDR3 DNA: TGTGCCTGGAGTGTCGGGACAGGGGGATCAGCTTTCTTT; CDR3 protein: CAWSVGTGGSAFF
D gene: -; CDR3 length: 15; V gene: TRBV7-5; J gene: TRBJ1-5; CDR3 DNA: TGTGCCAGCAGCGCCGGGACCCTTAAAAATCAGCCCCAGCATTTT; CDR3 protein: CASSAGTLKNQPQHF
D gene: TRBD1; CDR3 length: 16; V gene: TRBV6-4; J gene: TRBJ2-5; CDR3 DNA: TGTGCCAGCAGGGAGGTAGGACAGGGTCTGGGGGAGACCCAGTACTTC; CDR3 protein: CASREVGQGLGETQYF
D gene: -; CDR3 length: 15; V gene: TRBV7-4; J gene: TRBJ1-2; CDR3 DNA: TGTGCCAGCAGCCAACAGAACACGGGGAACTATGGCTACACCTTC; CDR3 protein: CASSQQNTGNYGYTF
D gene: -; CDR3 length: 13; V gene: TRBV30; J gene: TRBJ1-1; CDR3 DNA: TGTGCCTGGGTCCGGGGCATGAACACTGAAGCTTTCTTT; CDR3 protein: CAWVRGMNTEAFF
D gene: -; CDR3 length: 13; V gene: TRBV19; J gene: TRBJ2-7; CDR3 DNA: TGTGCCAGTGCTAAGGAGGGCTCCTACGAGCAGTACTTC; CDR3 protein: CASAKEGSYEQYF